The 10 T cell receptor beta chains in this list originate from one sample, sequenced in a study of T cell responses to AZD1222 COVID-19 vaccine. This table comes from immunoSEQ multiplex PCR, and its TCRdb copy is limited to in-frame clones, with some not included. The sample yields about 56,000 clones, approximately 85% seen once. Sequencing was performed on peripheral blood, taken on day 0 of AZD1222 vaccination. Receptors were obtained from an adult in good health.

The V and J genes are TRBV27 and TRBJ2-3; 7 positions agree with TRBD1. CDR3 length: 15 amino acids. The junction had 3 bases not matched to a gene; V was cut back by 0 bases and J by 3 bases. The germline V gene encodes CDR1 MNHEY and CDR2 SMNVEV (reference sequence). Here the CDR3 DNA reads TGTGCCAGCAGTTTATCGGGACAGAAAACAGATACGCAGTATTTT. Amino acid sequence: CASSLSGQKTDTQYF.

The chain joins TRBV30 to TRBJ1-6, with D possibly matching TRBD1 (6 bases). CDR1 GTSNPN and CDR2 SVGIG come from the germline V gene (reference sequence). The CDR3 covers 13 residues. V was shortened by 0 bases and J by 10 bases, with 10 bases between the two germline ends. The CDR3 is CAWSVRGPSPLHF. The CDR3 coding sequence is TGTGCCTGGAGTGTTCGGGGGCCCTCACCCCTCCACTTT.

The CDR3: CASSEDGYSYNEQFF. CDR3 in DNA: TGCGCCAGCAGCGAGGACGGATACTCCTACAATGAGCAGTTCTTC. The chain joins TRBV5-1 to TRBJ2-1; D is unresolved. The CDR3 has 15 amino acids. Germline V lookup: CDR1 SGHRS, CDR2 YFSETQ. Trimming took off 4 bases at V and 0 bases at J, with 11 bases between the two ends.

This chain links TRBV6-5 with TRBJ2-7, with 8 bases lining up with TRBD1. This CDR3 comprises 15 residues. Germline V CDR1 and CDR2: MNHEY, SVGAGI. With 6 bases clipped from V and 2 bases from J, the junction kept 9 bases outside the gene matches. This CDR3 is CASRKPGQVPYEQYF. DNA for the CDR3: TGTGCCAGCAGAAAGCCGGGACAGGTTCCCTACGAGCAGTACTTC.

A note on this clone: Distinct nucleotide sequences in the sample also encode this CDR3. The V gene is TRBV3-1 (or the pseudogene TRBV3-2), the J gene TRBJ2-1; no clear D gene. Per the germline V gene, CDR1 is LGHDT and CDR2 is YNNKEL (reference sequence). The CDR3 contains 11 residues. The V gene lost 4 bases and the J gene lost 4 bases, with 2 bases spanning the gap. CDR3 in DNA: TGTGCCAGCAGCCGGTACAATGAGCAGTTCTTC. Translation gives CASSRYNEQFF.

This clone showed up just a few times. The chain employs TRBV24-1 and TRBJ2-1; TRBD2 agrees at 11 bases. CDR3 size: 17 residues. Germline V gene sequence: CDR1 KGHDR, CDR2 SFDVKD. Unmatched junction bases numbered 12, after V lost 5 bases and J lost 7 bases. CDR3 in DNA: TGTGCCACCAGTGCCGAGGGGCGGGCTAGCGGGGGGAATGAGCAGTTCTTC. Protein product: CATSAEGRASGGNEQFF.

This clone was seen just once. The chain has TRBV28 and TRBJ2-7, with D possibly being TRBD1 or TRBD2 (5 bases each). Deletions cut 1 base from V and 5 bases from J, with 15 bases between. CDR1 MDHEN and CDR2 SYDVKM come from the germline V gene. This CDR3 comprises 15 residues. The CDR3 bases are TGTGCCAGCAGTTTATTCCTGGGGGAGATCCACGAGCAGTACTTC. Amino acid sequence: CASSLFLGEIHEQYF.

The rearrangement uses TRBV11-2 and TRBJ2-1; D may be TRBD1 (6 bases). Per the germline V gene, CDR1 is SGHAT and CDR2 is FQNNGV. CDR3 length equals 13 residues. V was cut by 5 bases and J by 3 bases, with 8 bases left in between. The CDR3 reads CASSLGHYNEQFF. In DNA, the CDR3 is TGTGCCAGCAGCCTGGGACACTACAATGAGCAGTTCTTC.

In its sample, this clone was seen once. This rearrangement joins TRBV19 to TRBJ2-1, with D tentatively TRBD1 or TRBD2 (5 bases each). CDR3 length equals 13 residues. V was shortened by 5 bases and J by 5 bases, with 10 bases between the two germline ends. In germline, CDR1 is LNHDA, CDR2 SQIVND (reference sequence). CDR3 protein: CASSRDGHNEQFF. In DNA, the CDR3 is TGTGCCAGTAGTCGGGACGGCCACAATGAGCAGTTCTTC.

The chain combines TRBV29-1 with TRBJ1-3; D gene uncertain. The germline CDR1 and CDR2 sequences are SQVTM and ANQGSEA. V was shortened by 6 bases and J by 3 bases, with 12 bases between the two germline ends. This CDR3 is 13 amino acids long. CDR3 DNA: TGCAGCGTGATTTCTGTGAGTGGAAACACCATATATTTT. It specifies CSVISVSGNTIYF.